The present TCR beta chain was sequenced within a study of human T cells and chemical hapten exposure. Turning to the study itself: Alopecia areata, totalis or universalis affected patients, mainly female. The study, taken as a whole, reports: Healthy individuals' immune responses may differ from those of donors, who had alopecia.

The study's library attached unique molecular identifiers to single cDNA molecules. TCRdb reprocessed the RACE reads via MiXCR and lists one record per CDR3 protein. This sample has around 110,000 distinct CDR3 sequences, with 9.5% to 13% found just once. The V gene lost 6 bases and the J gene lost 3 bases, with 11 bases spanning the gap. The CDR3 loop spans 13 amino acids. Germline V gene data show CDR1 as SGHVS and CDR2 as FNYEAQ. As for this clonotype: Its cognate antigen is unknown.

Time point given: patch test 1, 2 weeks after DPC sensitization. The treatment was: therapeutic diphenylcyclopropenone sensitization with weekly scalp DPC. The chain employs TRBV7-6 and TRBJ1-1; the D is unclear. This sample comprised whole blood, obtained in connection with sensitization to the hapten diphenylcyclopropenone (DPC). This clonotype originated in a woman between 50 and 59 years old with alopecia areata. Some clones in this sample may be carry-over from other donors' samples. DNA for the CDR3: TGTGCCAGCAGTTCCCAGGCGGACACTGAAGCTTTCTTT. Protein sequence: CASSSQADTEAFF.